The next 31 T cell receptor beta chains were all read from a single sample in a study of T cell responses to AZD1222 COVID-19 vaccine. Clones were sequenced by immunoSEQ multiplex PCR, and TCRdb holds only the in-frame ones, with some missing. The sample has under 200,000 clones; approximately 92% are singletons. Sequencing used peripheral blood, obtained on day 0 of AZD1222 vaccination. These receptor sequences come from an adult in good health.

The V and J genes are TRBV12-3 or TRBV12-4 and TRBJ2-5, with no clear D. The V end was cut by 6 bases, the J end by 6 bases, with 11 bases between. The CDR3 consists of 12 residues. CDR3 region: CASSSGGKTQYF. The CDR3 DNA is TGTGCCAGCAGCTCAGGTGGGAAGACCCAGTACTTC.

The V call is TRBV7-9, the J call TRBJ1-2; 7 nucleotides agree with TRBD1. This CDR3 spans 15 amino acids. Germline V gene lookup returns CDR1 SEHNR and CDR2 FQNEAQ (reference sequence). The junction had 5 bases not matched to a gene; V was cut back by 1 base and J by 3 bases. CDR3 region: CASSLEGGGYYGYTF. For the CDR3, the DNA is TGTGCCAGCAGCTTAGAGGGAGGGGGCTACTATGGCTACACCTTC.

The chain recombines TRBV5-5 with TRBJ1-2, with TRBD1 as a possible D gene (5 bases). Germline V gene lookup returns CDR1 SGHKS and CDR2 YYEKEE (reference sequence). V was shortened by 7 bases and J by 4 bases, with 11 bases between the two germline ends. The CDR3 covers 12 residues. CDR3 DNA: TGTGCCAGCGGGTCCCAGGGCTATGGCTACACCTTC. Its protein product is CASGSQGYGYTF.

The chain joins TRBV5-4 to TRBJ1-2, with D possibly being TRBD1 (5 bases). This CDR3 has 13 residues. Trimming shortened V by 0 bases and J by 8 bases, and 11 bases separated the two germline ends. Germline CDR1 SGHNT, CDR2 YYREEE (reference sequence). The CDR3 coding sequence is TGTGCCAGCAGCTTGGGAACATGGGGCGGCTACACCTTC. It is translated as CASSLGTWGGYTF.

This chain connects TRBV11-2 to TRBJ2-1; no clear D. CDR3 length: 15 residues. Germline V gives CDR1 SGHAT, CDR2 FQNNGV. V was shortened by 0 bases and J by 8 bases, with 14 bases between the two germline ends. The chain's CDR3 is CASSLEPGSQDEQFF. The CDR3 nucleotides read TGTGCCAGCAGCTTAGAACCGGGCAGCCAGGATGAGCAGTTCTTC.

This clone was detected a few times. CDR3 region: CASSLGAVGNSPLHF. The CDR3 region has the DNA TGTGCCAGCAGCTTAGGTGCGGTGGGGAATTCACCCCTCCACTTT. V and J are TRBV7-9 and TRBJ1-6, with D unresolved. The germline V gene has CDR1 SEHNR and CDR2 FQNEAQ (reference sequence). This CDR3 is built from 15 residues. With 1 base removed from V and 7 bases from J, the gap between germline ends came to 11 bases.

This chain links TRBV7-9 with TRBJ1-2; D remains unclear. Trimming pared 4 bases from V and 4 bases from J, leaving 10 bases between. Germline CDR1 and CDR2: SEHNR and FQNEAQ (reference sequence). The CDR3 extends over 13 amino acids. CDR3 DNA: TGTGCCAGCAGCTGGGAACAGAGCTATGGCTACACCTTC. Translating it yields CASSWEQSYGYTF.

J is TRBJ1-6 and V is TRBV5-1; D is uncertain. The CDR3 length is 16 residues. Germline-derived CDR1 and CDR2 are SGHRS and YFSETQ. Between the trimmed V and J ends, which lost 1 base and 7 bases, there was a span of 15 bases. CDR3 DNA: TGCGCCAGCAGCTTGCTGAGGCCGATCGGCAATTCACCCCTCCACTTT. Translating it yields CASSLLRPIGNSPLHF. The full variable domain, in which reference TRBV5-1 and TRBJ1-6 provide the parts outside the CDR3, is KAGVTQTPRYLIKTRGQQVTLSCSPISGHRSVSWYQQTPGQGLQFLFEYFSETQRNKGNFPGRFSGRQFSNSRSEMNVSTLELGDSALYLCASSLLRPIGNSPLHFGNGTRLTVT.

CDR3 DNA sequence: TGTGCCAGCAGTGGGGCAGGGTACGGCTACACCTTC. Protein product: CASSGAGYGYTF. The V and J genes are TRBV25-1 and TRBJ1-2; a weak D match, TRBD1 (5 bases). Germline V gene lookup returns CDR1 MGHDK and CDR2 SYGVNS. The length of the CDR3 is 12 residues. V shed 4 bases and J shed 8 bases, with 11 bases lying between them.

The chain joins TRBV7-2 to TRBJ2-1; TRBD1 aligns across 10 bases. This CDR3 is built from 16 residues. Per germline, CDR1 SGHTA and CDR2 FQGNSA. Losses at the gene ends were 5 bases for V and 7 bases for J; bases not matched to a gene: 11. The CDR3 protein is CASSISPGQGKNEQFF. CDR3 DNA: TGTGCCAGCAGCATTTCCCCGGGACAGGGGAAGAATGAGCAGTTCTTC.

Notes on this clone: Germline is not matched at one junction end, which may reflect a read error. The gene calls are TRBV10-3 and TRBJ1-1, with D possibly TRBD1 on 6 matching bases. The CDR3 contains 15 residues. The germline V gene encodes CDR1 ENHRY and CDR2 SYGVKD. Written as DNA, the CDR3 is TGTGCCATCAGCCCGACAGGCGGGGGGAACAGTGAAGCTTTCTTT. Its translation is CAISPTGGGNSEAFF.

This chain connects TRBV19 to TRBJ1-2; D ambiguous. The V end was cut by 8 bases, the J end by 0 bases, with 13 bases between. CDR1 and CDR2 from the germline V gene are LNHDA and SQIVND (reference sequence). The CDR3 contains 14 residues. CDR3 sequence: CASVRANTNYGYTF. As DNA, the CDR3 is TGTGCCAGTGTGCGGGCTAATACTAACTATGGCTACACCTTC.

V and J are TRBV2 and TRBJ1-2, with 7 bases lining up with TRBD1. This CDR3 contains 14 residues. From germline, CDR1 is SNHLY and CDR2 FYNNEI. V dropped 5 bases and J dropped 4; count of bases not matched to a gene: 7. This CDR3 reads CASSLQGDPYGYTF. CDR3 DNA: TGTGCCAGCAGTCTCCAGGGGGACCCCTATGGCTACACCTTC. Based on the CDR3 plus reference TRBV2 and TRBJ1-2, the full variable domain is EPEVTQTPSHQVTQMGQEVILRCVPISNHLYFYWYRQILGQKVEFLVSFYNNEISEKSEIFDDQFSVERPDGSNFTLKIRSTKLEDSAMYFCASSLQGDPYGYTFGSGTRLTVV.

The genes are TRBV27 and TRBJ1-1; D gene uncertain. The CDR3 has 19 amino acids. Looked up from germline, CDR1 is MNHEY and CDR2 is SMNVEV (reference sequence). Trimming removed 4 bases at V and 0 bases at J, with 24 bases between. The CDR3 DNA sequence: TGTGCCAGCAGTTCCGTCCGGAGCCATGCCCCTGCATTGAACACTGAAGCTTTCTTT. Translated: CASSSVRSHAPALNTEAFF.

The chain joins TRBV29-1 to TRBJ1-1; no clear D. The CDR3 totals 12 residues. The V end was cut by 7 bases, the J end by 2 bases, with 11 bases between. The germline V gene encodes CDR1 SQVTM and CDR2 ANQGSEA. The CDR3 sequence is CSAVATNTEAFF. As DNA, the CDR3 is TGCAGCGCTGTGGCCACCAACACTGAAGCTTTCTTT.

CDR3 residues: CASSQDSGQPQHF. CDR3 coding DNA: TGTGCCAGCAGCCAAGATTCAGGTCAGCCCCAGCATTTT. The rearrangement joins TRBV3-1 (or the pseudogene TRBV3-2) to TRBJ1-5; D gene unclear. Trimming shortened V by 0 bases and J by 6 bases, and 6 bases separated the two germline ends. The CDR3 is made up of 13 amino acids. Germline loops: CDR1 LGHDT, CDR2 YNNKEL (reference sequence).

The CDR3 sequence: CASSKQGSSGNTIYF. CDR3 sequence (DNA): TGCGCCAGCAGCAAACAGGGGAGCTCTGGAAACACCATATATTTT. This chain joins TRBV5-1 and TRBJ1-3, with 7 positions matching TRBD1. Germline CDR1 is SGHRS and CDR2 is YFSETQ. The ends lost 4 bases at V and 0 bases at J; junction bases unmatched: 4. The CDR3 runs 15 residues.

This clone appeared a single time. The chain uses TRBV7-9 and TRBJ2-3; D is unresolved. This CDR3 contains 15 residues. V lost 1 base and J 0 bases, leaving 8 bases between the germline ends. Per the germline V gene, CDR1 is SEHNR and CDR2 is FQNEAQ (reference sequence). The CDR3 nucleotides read TGTGCCAGCAGCTTAGAGGGAACTAGCACAGATACGCAGTATTTT. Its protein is CASSLEGTSTDTQYF.

The CDR3 reads CASSLNVYEQYF. CDR3 DNA sequence: TGTGCCAGCAGCTTAAACGTCTACGAGCAGTACTTC. This rearrangement joins TRBV7-8 to TRBJ2-7, with D unresolved. V shed 2 bases and J shed 3 bases, with 5 bases lying between them. The CDR3 runs 12 residues. CDR1 SGHVS and CDR2 FQNEAQ come from the germline V gene.

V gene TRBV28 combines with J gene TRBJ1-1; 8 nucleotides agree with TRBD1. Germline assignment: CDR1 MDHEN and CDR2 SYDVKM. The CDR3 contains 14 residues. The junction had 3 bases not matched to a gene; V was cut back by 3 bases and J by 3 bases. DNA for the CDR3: TGTGCCAGCAGTTTCCTGGGACAGGACACTGAAGCTTTCTTT. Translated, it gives CASSFLGQDTEAFF. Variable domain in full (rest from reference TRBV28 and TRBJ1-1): DVKVTQSSRYLVKRTGEKVFLECVQDMDHENMFWYRQDPGLGLRLIYFSYDVKMKEKGDIPEGYSVSREKKERFSLILESASTNQTSMYLCASSFLGQDTEAFFGQGTRLTVV.

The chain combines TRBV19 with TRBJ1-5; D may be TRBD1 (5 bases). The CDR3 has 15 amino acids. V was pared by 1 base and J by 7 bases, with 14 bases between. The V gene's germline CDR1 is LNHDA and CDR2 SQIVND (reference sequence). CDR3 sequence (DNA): TGTGCCAGTAGTATAGTGGGAGGGGCAGGGCAGCCCCAGCATTTT. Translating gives CASSIVGGAGQPQHF. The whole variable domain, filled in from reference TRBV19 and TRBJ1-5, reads DGGITQSPKYLFRKEGQNVTLSCEQNLNHDAMYWYRQDPGQGLRLIYYSQIVNDFQKGDIAEGYSVSREKKESFPLTVTSAQKNPTAFYLCASSIVGGAGQPQHFGDGTRLSIL.

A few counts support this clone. The CDR3 is CASSTGEQYF. In DNA, the CDR3 is TGTGCCAGCAGTACAGGGGAGCAGTACTTC. The genes are TRBV2 and TRBJ2-7, with a tentative D call TRBD1 (6 bases). Germline V lookup: CDR1 SNHLY, CDR2 FYNNEI. The CDR3 extends over 10 amino acids. Trimming removed 5 bases at V and 7 bases at J, with 6 bases between.

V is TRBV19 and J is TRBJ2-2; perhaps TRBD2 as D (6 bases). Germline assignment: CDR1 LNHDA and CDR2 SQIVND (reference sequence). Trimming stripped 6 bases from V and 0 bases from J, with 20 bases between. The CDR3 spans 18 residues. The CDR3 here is CASRFGGSTYANTGELFF. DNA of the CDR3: TGTGCCAGTAGGTTCGGGGGTTCCACTTATGCGAACACCGGGGAGCTGTTTTTT.

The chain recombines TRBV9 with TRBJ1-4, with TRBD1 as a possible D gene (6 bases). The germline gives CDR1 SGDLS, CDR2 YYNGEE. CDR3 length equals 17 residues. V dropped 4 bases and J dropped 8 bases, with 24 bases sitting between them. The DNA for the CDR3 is TGTGCCAGCAGCTCAAGTCAAGGCTCCGGGACATTCGAAAAACTGTTTTTT. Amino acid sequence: CASSSSQGSGTFEKLFF.

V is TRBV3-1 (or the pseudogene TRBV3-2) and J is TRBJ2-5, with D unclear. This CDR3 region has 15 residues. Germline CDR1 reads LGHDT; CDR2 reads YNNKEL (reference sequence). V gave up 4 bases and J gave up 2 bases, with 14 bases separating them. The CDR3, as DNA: TGTGCCAGCAGCCCTACCATGACATGGCAAGAGACCCAGTACTTC. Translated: CASSPTMTWQETQYF.

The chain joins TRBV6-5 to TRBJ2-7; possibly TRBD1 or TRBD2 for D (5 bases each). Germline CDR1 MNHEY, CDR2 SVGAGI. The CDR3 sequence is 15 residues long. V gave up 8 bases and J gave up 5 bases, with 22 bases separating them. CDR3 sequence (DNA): TGTGCCAGCGGGACCGAACAGGTCCTGAGGAACGAGCAGTACTTC. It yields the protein CASGTEQVLRNEQYF.

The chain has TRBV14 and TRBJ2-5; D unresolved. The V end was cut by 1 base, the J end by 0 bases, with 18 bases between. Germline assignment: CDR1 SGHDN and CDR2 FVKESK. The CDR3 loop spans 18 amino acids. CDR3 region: CASSQGYSGTSYQETQYF. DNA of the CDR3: TGTGCCAGCAGCCAAGGTTATTCGGGTACATCGTACCAAGAGACCCAGTACTTC.

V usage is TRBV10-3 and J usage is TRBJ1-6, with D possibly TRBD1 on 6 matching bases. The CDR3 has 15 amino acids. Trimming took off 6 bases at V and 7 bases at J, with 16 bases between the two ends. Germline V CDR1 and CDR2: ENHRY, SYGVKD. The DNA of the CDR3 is TGTGCCATCAGGAACAGGGAGTTAACCAATTCACCCCTCCACTTT. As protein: CAIRNRELTNSPLHF.

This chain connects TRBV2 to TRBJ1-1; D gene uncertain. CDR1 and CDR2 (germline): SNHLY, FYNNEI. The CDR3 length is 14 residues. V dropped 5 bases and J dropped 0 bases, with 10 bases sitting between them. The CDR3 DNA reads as TGTGCCAGCAGTCGGGGAGTCATGAACACTGAAGCTTTCTTT. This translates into CASSRGVMNTEAFF. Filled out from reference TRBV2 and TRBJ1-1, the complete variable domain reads EPEVTQTPSHQVTQMGQEVILRCVPISNHLYFYWYRQILGQKVEFLVSFYNNEISEKSEIFDDQFSVERPDGSNFTLKIRSTKLEDSAMYFCASSRGVMNTEAFFGQGTRLTVV.

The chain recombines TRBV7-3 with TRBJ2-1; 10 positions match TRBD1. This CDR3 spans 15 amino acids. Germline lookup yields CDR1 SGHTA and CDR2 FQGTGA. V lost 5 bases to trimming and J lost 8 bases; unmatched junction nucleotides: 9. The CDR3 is CASSLGTGERDEQFF. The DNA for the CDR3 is TGTGCCAGCAGCCTGGGGACAGGGGAAAGAGATGAGCAGTTCTTC.

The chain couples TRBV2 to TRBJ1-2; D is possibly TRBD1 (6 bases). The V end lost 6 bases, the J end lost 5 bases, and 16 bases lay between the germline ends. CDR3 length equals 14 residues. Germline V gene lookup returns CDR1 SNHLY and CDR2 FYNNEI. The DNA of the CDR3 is TGTGCCAGCAGCAGCAGGGGAAAGGAGTATGGCTACACCTTC. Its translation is CASSSRGKEYGYTF.